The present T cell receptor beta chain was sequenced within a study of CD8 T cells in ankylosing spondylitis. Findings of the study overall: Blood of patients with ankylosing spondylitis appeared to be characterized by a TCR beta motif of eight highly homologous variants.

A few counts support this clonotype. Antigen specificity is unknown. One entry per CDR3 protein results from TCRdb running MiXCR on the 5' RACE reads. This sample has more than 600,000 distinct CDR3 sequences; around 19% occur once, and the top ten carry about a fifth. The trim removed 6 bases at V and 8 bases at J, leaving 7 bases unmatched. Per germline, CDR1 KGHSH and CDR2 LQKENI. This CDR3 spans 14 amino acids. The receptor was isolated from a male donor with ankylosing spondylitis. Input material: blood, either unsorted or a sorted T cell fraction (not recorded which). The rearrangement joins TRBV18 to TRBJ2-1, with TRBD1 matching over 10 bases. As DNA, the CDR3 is TGTGCCAGCTCGCCGGGACAGGGGTCTGATGAGCAGTTCTTC. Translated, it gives CASSPGQGSDEQFF.